The clone carrying this T cell receptor (beta chain) was seen at least ten times. The target antigen is unknown. TCRdb reanalysed the reads using MiXCR and keeps one entry per CDR3 protein. The sample lists 370,000 or so distinct CDR3 sequences; just under 35% were seen once. The sample is drawn from a study of T cell repertoires in cytomegalovirus infection. Study context: In the study, CMV epitopes included recently identified HLA-C-restricted and well-studied HLA-B-restricted ones. Indicated by public TCR beta signatures were CMV infection and matching HLA type. Findings of the study overall: HLA-C-restricted TCR beta clonotypes specific for CMV led the ex vivo response. Carriage of CMV together with the relevant HLA was identifiable through cumulative public TCR beta family frequency.

This CDR3 is built from 15 residues. Germline CDR1 reads SGHVS; CDR2 reads FNYEAQ. V lost 3 bases and J 1 base, leaving 9 bases between the germline ends. The V gene is TRBV7-6, the J gene TRBJ1-4; D gene unclear. The receptor's source is a human donor in good health (CMV status not recorded). Some clones in this sample may be carry-over from other donors' samples. The sample here was cultured PBMCs, taken from culture after CMV antigen stimulation. The CDR3 region has the DNA TGTGCCAGCAGCTTCGGACCCGGAACTAATGAAAAACTGTTTTTT. This sequence encodes CASSFGPGTNEKLFF. Drawing the rest from reference TRBV7-6 and TRBJ1-4, the complete variable domain is GAGVSQSPRYKVTKRGQDVALRCDPISGHVSLYWYRQALGQGPEFLTYFNYEAQQDKSGLPNDRFSAERPEGSISTLTIQRTEQRDSAMYRCASSFGPGTNEKLFFGSGTQLSVL.